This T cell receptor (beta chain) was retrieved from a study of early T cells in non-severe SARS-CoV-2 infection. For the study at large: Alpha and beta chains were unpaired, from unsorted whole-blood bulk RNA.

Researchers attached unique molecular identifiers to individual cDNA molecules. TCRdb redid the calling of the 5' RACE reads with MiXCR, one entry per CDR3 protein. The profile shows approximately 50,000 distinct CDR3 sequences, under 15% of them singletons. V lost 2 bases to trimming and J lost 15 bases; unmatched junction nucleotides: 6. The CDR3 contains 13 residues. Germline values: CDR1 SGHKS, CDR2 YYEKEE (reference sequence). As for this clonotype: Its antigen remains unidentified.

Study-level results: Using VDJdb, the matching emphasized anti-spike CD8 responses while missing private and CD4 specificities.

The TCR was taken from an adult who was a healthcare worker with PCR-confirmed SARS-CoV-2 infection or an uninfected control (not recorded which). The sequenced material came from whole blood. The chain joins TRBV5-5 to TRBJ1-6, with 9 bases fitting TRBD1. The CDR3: CASSFNRDRVLHF. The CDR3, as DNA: TGTGCCAGCAGCTTCAACCGGGACAGGGTCCTCCACTTT. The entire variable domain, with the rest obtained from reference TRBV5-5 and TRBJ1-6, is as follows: DAGVTQSPTHLIKTRGQQVTLRCSPISGHKSVSWYQQVLGQGPQFIFQYYEKEERGRGNFPDRFSARQFPNYSSELNVNALLLGDSALYLCASSFNRDRVLHFGNGTRLTVT.